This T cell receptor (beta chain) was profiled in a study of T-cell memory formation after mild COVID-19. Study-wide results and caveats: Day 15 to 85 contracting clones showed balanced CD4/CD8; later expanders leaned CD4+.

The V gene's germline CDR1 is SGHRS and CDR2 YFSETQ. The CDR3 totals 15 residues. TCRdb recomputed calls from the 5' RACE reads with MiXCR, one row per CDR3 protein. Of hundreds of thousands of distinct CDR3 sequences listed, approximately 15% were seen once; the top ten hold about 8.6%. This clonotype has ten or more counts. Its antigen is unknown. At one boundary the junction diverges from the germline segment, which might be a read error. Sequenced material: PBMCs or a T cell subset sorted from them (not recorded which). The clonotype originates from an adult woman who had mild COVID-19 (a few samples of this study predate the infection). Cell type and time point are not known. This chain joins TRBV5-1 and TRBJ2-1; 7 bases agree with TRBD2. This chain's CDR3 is CASSLGGSSYNEQFF. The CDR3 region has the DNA TGTGCCAGCAGTTTAGGCGGGAGCTCCTACAATGAGCAGTTCTTC.